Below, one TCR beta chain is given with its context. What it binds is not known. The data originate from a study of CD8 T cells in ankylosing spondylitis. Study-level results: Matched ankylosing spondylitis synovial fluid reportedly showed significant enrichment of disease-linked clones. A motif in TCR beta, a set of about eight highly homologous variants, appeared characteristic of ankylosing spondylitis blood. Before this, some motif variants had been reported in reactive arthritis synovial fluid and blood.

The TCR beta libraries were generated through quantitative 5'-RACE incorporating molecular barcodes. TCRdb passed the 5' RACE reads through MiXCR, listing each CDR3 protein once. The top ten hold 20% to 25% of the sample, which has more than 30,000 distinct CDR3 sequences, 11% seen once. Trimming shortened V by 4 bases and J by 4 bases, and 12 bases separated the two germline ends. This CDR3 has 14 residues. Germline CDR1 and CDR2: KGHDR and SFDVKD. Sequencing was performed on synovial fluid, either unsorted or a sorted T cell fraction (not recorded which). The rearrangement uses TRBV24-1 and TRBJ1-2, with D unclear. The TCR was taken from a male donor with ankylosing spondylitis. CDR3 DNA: TGTGCCACCAGTGACACCGGGAGTTTCTATGGCTACACCTTC. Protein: CATSDTGSFYGYTF.